This T cell receptor beta chain was observed in a study of vaccination and CD4 T cells after COVID-19. Details on this clonotype: Its target is not known.

Specified treatment: approximately nine-day PBMC culture with coronavirus spike peptide pools or control peptides (ViraFEST assay). It was before the COVID-19 pandemic (2011-2018) that the unexposed donor's CD4+ T cells were collected. With peptide pools, ViraFEST first expanded antigen-specific T cells and afterwards sequenced their TCRs. The CDR3 is made up of 15 amino acids. With 4 bases removed from V and 3 bases from J, the gap between germline ends came to 16 bases. CDR1 and CDR2 (germline): SGHNT, YYREEE (reference sequence). Cultured CD4+ T-cell DNA underwent Oncomine TCR Beta short-read sequencing. From the PCR reads, TCRdb called clonotypes with MiXCR, one entry per CDR3 protein. The sample has about 4,900 distinct CDR3 sequences; roughly 28% are singletons.

Sequences were obtained from CD4+ T cells from blood, cultured in vitro. This TCR came from a human donor in good health. The chain employs TRBV5-4 and TRBJ2-5; D uncertain. The CDR3 spells CASSRATGLKETQYF. CDR3 bases: TGTGCCAGCAGCCGCGCCACCGGGTTGAAAGAGACCCAGTACTTC.